The present T cell receptor beta chain was sequenced within a study of cytomegalovirus exposure and HLA in healthy donors. Findings of the study overall: It was likely that a cluster of highly shared sequence variants was a sequencing artifact. Cytomegalovirus association was assigned to more than 150 TCR beta chains.

As to this clone: The antigen remains unidentified.

In the PCR, 60 Vbeta and 13 Jbeta primers were used. TCRdb keeps only in-frame clones here, not all; method: immunoSEQ multiplex PCR. In the table there are more than 150,000 clones, more than 70% of which are singletons. CDR1 MNHEY and CDR2 SMNVEV come from the germline V gene (reference sequence). This CDR3 contains 14 residues. The V segment lost 10 bases and the J segment 7 bases; nucleotides outside the gene matches: 13. The chain has TRBV27 and TRBJ2-1, with 7 nucleotides matching TRBD2. The clonotype was recovered from a woman aged 40 to 50 in good health and CMV-seropositive. Sample: PBMCs. DNA for the CDR3: TGTGCCACCTCCGGACTAGAGGGTTCGAATGAGCAGTTCTTC. This codes for CATSGLEGSNEQFF.